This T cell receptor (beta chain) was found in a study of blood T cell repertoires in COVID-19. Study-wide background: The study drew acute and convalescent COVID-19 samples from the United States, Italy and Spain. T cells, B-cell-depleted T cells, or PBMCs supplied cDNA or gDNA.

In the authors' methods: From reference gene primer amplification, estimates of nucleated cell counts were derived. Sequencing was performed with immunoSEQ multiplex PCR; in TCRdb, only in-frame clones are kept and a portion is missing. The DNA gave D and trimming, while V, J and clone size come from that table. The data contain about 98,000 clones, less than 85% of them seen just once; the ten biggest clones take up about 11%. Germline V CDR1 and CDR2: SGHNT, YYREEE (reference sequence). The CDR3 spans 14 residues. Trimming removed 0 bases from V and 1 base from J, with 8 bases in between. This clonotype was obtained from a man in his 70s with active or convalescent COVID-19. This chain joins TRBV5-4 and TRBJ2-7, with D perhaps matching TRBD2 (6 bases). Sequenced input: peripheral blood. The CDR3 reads CASSLGGLSYEQYF. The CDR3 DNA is TGTGCCAGCAGCTTGGGGGGACTTTCCTACGAGCAGTACTTC. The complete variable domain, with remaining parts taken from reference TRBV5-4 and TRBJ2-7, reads ETGVTQSPTHLIKTRGQQVTLRCSSQSGHNTVSWYQQALGQGPQFIFQYYREEENGRGNFPPRFSGLQFPNYSSELNVNALELDDSALYLCASSLGGLSYEQYFGPGTRLTVT.